This record concerns one TCR beta chain sequence. As yet, its antigen is unknown. From 5'RACE with constant-segment primers came TCR alpha and TCR beta cDNA libraries that carried sample barcodes and UMIs. TCRdb recomputed calls from the 5' RACE reads with MiXCR, one row per CDR3 protein. The sample carries more than 110,000 distinct CDR3 sequences, approximately 25% recorded once. Germline assignment: CDR1 LNHNV and CDR2 YYDKDF (reference sequence). V trimming: 7 bases; J trimming: 0 bases; junction bases outside the gene matches: 4. The CDR3 has 16 residues. The record originates from a study of T-cell memory formation after mild COVID-19. Across the study: Each donor largely had its own TCR clusters.

Study-wide results and limits: Most CD4+ clones that shrank were in CM and EM, while CD8+ ones turned up in EMRA. Later expanders leaned CD4+, whereas clones that contracted between day 15 and 85 were balanced CD4/CD8.

The rearrangement uses TRBV15 and TRBJ1-4; the match to TRBD1 covers 11 bases. The material sequenced was PBMCs or a T cell subset sorted from them (not recorded which). The source is an adult woman who had mild COVID-19 (a few samples of this study predate the infection). Cell type and time point are not known. The CDR3 spells CATTRGQGATNEKLFF. CDR3 nucleotide sequence: TGTGCCACCACACGGGGACAGGGGGCAACTAATGAAAAACTGTTTTTT.